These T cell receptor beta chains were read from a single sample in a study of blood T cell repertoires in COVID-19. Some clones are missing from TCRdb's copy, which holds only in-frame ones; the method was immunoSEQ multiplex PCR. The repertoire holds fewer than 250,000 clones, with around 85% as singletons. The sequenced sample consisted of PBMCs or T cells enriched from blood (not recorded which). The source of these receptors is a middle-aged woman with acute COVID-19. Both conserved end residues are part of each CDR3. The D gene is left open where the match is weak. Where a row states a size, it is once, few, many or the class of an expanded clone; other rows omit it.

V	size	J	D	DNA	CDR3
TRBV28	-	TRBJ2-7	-	TGTGCCAGCAGTGATAACAAGATTCGCGAGCAGTACTTC	CASSDNKIREQYF
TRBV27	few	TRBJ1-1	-	TGTGCCAGCAGGGCTAGACAGTTTCCGAACACTGAAGCTTTCTTT	CASRARQFPNTEAFF
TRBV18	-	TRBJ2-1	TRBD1	TGTGCCAGCTCACTCCAGGGGGAAGTGGGTAACAATGAGCAGTTCTTC	CASSLQGEVGNNEQFF
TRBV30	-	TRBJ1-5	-	TGTGCCTGGAGTGTACGAAGTGGAGCTCAGCCCCAGCATTTT	CAWSVRSGAQPQHF
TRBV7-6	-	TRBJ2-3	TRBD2	TGTGCCAGCAGCCTACTTAGCGGGGGAGAGGAAGATACGCAGTATTTT	CASSLLSGGEEDTQYF
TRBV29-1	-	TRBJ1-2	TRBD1	TGCAGCGTGGGCCCGGGACAGGGATATGGCTACACCTTC	CSVGPGQGYGYTF
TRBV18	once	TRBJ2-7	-	TGTGCCAGCTCACCATCGATGACAAGCTACGAGCAGTACTTC	CASSPSMTSYEQYF
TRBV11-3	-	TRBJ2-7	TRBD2	TGTGCCAGCGGCGGGAGCCATACCTACGAGCAGTACTTC	CASGGSHTYEQYF
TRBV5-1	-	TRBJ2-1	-	TGCGCCAGCAGCTTTTTCTTGAGCGGGTACTACAATGAGCAGTTCTTC	CASSFFLSGYYNEQFF
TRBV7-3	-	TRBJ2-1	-	TGTGCCAGCAGCTTACCCCCTCGCAATGAGCAGTTCTTC	CASSLPPRNEQFF
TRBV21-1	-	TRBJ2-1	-	TGTATACCTGGGGGGACTAGCAGCCGTGGCTCCTACAATGAGCAGTTCTTC	CIPGGTSSRGSYNEQFF
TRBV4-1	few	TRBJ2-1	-	TGCGCCAGCAGCGACCCAGGTTATACTATAGCGGAGGTCTCCTACAATGAGCAGTTCTTC	CASSDPGYTIAEVSYNEQFF
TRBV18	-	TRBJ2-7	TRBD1	TGTGCCAGCTCACCAAGTAGGACAGGGGGCGACGAGCAGTACTTC	CASSPSRTGGDEQYF
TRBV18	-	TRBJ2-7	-	TGTGCCAGCTCACTCGTCAGGGATAACTACGAGCAGTACTTC	CASSLVRDNYEQYF
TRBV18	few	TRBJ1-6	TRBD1	TGTGCCAGCTCACCGGACAGGTTCTCCTATAATTCACCCCTCCACTTT	CASSPDRFSYNSPLHF
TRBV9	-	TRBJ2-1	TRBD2	TGTGCCAGCAGCGCCACTGGGGGGGTGAGGAGCTCCTACAATGAGCAGTTCTTC	CASSATGGVRSSYNEQFF
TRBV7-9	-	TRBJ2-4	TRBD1	TGTGCCAGCAGCTTAGCGGGGGGACAGGGGAACATTCAGTACTTC	CASSLAGGQGNIQYF
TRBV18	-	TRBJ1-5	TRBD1	TGTGCCAGCTCACCCACATTCGGACAGGGGAATCAGCCCCAGCATTTT	CASSPTFGQGNQPQHF
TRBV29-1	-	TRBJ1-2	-	TGCAGCGCAACAGGGACGGAGGGCTACACCTTC	CSATGTEGYTF
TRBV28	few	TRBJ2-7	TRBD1	TGTGCCAGCAGTCCGGGACAGGTGAGCTCCTACGAGCAGTACTTC	CASSPGQVSSYEQYF
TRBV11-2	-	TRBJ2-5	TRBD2	TGTGCCAGCAGGTATATCGCCGGGACTAGCGGCAGGGAGACCCAGTACTTC	CASRYIAGTSGRETQYF
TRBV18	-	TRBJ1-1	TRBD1	TGTGCCAGCACCCGGGACAGGGTAGATGAAGCTTTCTTT	CASTRDRVDEAFF